Below are 10 T cell receptor beta chains sequenced from a single sample in a study of T cell repertoires in cytomegalovirus infection. MiXCR was run by TCRdb on the reads, yielding one entry per CDR3 protein. The table records around 450,000 distinct CDR3 sequences, 25% to 40% of them present only once. Sequenced sample: PBMCs. Every receptor here comes from a human donor in good health (CMV status not recorded). Some clones in this sample may be carry-over from other donors' samples.

In this sample, this clonotype turned up once. Given a much more abundant clone one base away, this may be a read error. This chain uses TRBV5-3 with TRBJ2-2; 7 bases align to TRBD1. TRBV5-3 is assigned to the ORF class and has an uncertain function. The CDR3 is 15 residues long. The junction had 11 bases not matched to a gene; V was cut back by 8 bases and J by 4 bases. The CDR3 bases are TGTGCCAGCAGCATGGGACAGTGGGCCACCGGGGAGCTGTTTTTT. It is translated as CASSMGQWATGELFF.

Worth noting for this clonotype: One end of the junction varies from germline; a read error may be responsible. The chain links TRBV10-3 to TRBJ1-2; D gene unclear. The CDR3 contains 16 residues. Per the germline V gene, CDR1 is ENHRY and CDR2 is SYGVKD. The CDR3 nucleotides are TGTGCAATCAGTGAGTCCCAGATTAGTGTCAACTATGGCTCCACCTTC. This sequence encodes CAISESQISVNYGSTF.

This chain uses TRBV19 with TRBJ2-5; TRBD2 matches 13 bases. CDR1 and CDR2 (germline): LNHDA, SQIVND (reference sequence). The CDR3 loop spans 17 amino acids. Trimming at V came to 5 bases and at J to 3 bases, leaving 9 bases not matched to a gene. In DNA, the CDR3 is TGTGCCAGTAGTCCCCGGACTAGCGGGGGAGCAAAAGAGACCCAGTACTTC. Its translation is CASSPRTSGGAKETQYF.

The CDR3: CASSELVTNTEAFF. The CDR3 DNA is TGTGCCAGCAGTGAGCTAGTTACGAACACTGAAGCTTTCTTT. This sequence joins TRBV6-6 and TRBJ1-1; D unclear. Deletions cut 5 bases from V and 1 base from J, with 11 bases between. Germline assignment: CDR1 MNHNY and CDR2 SVGAGI (reference sequence). This CDR3 has 14 residues.

This clonotype came up a few times. The V call is TRBV4-2, the J call TRBJ2-7; tentatively, D is TRBD2 (5 bases). Germline CDR1 reads LGHNA; CDR2 reads YNFKEQ. V was pared by 1 base and J by 0 bases, with 19 bases between. The CDR3 spans 18 residues. CDR3 coding DNA: TGTGCCAGCAGCCAAGGGACTGGGCTCGAGCCTCTCTCCTACGAGCAGTACTTC. Translated: CASSQGTGLEPLSYEQYF.

J is TRBJ2-2 and V is TRBV30; D not certain. The V gene's germline CDR1 is GTSNPN and CDR2 SVGIG (reference sequence). The CDR3 has 13 residues. V was cut by 3 bases and J by 1 base, with 6 bases left in between. The chain's CDR3 is CAWRLGNTGELFF. CDR3 DNA: TGTGCCTGGAGGCTGGGGAACACCGGGGAGCTGTTTTTT. The full variable domain, its missing parts supplied by reference TRBV30 and TRBJ2-2, is SQTIHQWPATLVQPVGSPLSLECTVEGTSNPNLYWYRQAAGRGLQLLFYSVGIGQISSEVPQNLSASRPQDRQFILSSKKLLLSDSGFYLCAWRLGNTGELFFGEGSRLTVL.

For this clonotype: With a much larger clone just one base away, this may be a read error. This sequence joins TRBV5-6 and TRBJ2-1; D possibly uses TRBD1 or TRBD2 (6 bases each). The germline CDR1 and CDR2 sequences are SGHDT and YYEEEE. This CDR3 spans 17 amino acids. CDR3 coding DNA: TGTGCCAGCACCTTGGCCCTAGGGGGGCTGGGCTACAATGAGCAGTTCTTC. It is translated as CASTLALGGLGYNEQFF.

The table lists this clonotype with a few counts. The genes are TRBV18 and TRBJ1-1; D uncertain. Trimming removed 6 bases from V and 5 bases from J, with 19 bases in between. This CDR3 is 15 amino acids long. CDR1 is KGHSH, CDR2 LQKENI, per germline. This CDR3 reads CASSLGPLGRTEAFF. CDR3 sequence (DNA): TGTGCCAGCTCGCTAGGACCCCTGGGCCGTACTGAAGCTTTCTTT.

CDR3 residues: CASSPGSPKRDEKLFF. In DNA, the CDR3 is TGTGCCAGCTCACCAGGCAGCCCAAAGCGGGATGAAAAACTGTTTTTT. V is TRBV18 and J is TRBJ1-4; D unresolved. Trimming took 2 bases from V and 6 from J, leaving 16 bases between them. The CDR3 extends over 16 amino acids. Looked up from germline, CDR1 is KGHSH and CDR2 is LQKENI. Filled out from reference TRBV18 and TRBJ1-4, the complete variable domain reads NAGVMQNPRHLVRRRGQEARLRCSPMKGHSHVYWYRQLPEEGLKFMVYLQKENIIDESGMPKERFSAEFPKEGPSILRIQQVVRGDSAAYFCASSPGSPKRDEKLFFGSGTQLSVL.

This chain uses TRBV7-9 with TRBJ1-2; no definite D call. Germline CDR1 is SEHNR and CDR2 is FQNEAQ (reference sequence). The CDR3 has 12 residues. The V and J ends lost 5 bases and 4 bases respectively, with 8 bases between them. The CDR3 DNA is TGTGCCAGCAGCCCCCAGATCTATGGCTACACCTTC. Translation gives CASSPQIYGYTF.